This T cell receptor beta chain was recorded in a study of long-term antiretroviral therapy in people with HIV. immunoSEQ v3.0 was run at survey level. Measured with immunoSEQ multiplex PCR; TCRdb has only the in-frame clones, and not every one. This table holds approximately 26,000 clones, 85% found once. This material consisted of unsorted PBMCs, taken 2.3 years after starting antiretroviral therapy. The receptor was derived from a middle-aged man with HIV.

This CDR3 is CASSVTGTGGNEQFF. CDR3 nucleotides: TGCGCCAGCAGCGTAACCGGGACAGGGGGTAATGAGCAGTTCTTC. This sequence joins TRBV5-1 and TRBJ2-1; 11 nucleotides align to TRBD1. Germline CDR1 SGHRS, CDR2 YFSETQ. This CDR3 has 15 residues. Trimming took 4 bases from V and 7 from J; bases not matched to a gene: 7. Full variable domain (remainder filled in from reference TRBV5-1 and TRBJ2-1): KAGVTQTPRYLIKTRGQQVTLSCSPISGHRSVSWYQQTPGQGLQFLFEYFSETQRNKGNFPGRFSGRQFSNSRSEMNVSTLELGDSALYLCASSVTGTGGNEQFFGPGTRLTVL.